This T cell receptor (beta chain) was captured by sequencing in a study of cytomegalovirus exposure and HLA in healthy donors. The wider study: Drawn from HLA-typed donors, 83 million or so unique TCRs were held in an early data release.

60 Vbeta and 13 Jbeta primers were used in PCR. Measured with immunoSEQ multiplex PCR; TCRdb has only the in-frame clones, and not every one. This table has under 200,000 clones, approximately 78% appearing once. The CDR3 covers 15 residues. The V segment lost 3 bases and the J segment 2 bases; nucleotides outside the gene matches: 7. Germline-derived CDR1 and CDR2 are LNHDA and SQIVND (reference sequence). The chain has TRBV19 and TRBJ2-7; 7 bases fit TRBD2. The sequenced sample consisted of PBMCs. The clonotype originates from a girl aged 2-10 years in good health and CMV-seropositive. The CDR3 region has the DNA TGTGCCAGTAGTATTGGCGGGAGTAGCGCCTACGAGCAGTACTTC. This encodes CASSIGGSSAYEQYF.